Listed here is a single TCR beta chain. What it recognizes is unknown. In germline, CDR1 is LNHDA, CDR2 SQIVND (reference sequence). This CDR3 has 16 amino acids. The ends were cut back, 0 bases at V and 3 bases at J, with 13 bases in the middle. This sample was taken from a study of breast tumors, draining lymph nodes, adjacent tissues. Study findings and constraints: Compared with lymph nodes, tumors were less diverse; compared with nontumor tissue, more. Data fit most tumor T cells coming from lymph node, expanding in tumor. Compared with basal-like, luminal-like tumors shared significantly more repertoire with nontumor tissue. Data only fit, rather than demonstrated, lymph node origin of most tumor T cells.

TCRdb re-derived calls from the multiplex PCR reads in MiXCR, one entry per CDR3 protein. This sample has over 60,000 distinct CDR3 sequences, with approximately 57% found just once. Input material: breast tumor tissue. This chain connects TRBV19 to TRBJ2-3; D tentatively reads TRBD1 or TRBD2 (5 bases each). This sequence originates from a female donor with breast cancer. Some clones in this sample may be carry-over from other donors' samples. Here the CDR3 reads CASSIDHGTVTDTQYF. For the CDR3, the DNA is TGTGCCAGTAGTATAGATCACGGGACCGTTACAGATACGCAGTATTTT.